The 22 T cell receptor beta chains below all came from one sample that was sequenced in a study of glioma-infiltrating T cells after dendritic cell vaccination. Here immunoSEQ multiplex PCR was the method, and the copy in TCRdb shows in-frame clones only, minus some. The sample has 93,000 or so clones, about 80% seen once; the top ten hold 6%. Sequenced material: blood, taken before dendritic cell vaccination. The receptors come from a human donor with glioblastoma.

The rearrangement joins TRBV2 to TRBJ2-5; a weak D match, TRBD1 (5 bases). Per the germline V gene, CDR1 is SNHLY and CDR2 is FYNNEI. The length of the CDR3 is 14 residues. Deletions cut 2 bases from V and 4 bases from J, with 11 bases between. The CDR3 spells CASSESGYGETQYF. The CDR3, as DNA: TGTGCCAGCAGTGAATCAGGGTATGGAGAGACCCAGTACTTC.

V and J are TRBV30 and TRBJ1-5, with D maybe TRBD1 (5 bases). There are 16 residues in the CDR3. Germline CDR1 reads GTSNPN; CDR2 reads SVGIG (reference sequence). V lost 4 bases to trimming and J lost 1 base, with 17 bases between them. CDR3: CAWNPRTGGSNQPQHF. CDR3 sequence (DNA): TGTGCCTGGAATCCTCGGACGGGGGGAAGCAATCAGCCCCAGCATTTT. Looking up the rest from reference TRBV30 and TRBJ1-5 gives the full variable domain: SQTIHQWPATLVQPVGSPLSLECTVEGTSNPNLYWYRQAAGRGLQLLFYSVGIGQISSEVPQNLSASRPQDRQFILSSKKLLLSDSGFYLCAWNPRTGGSNQPQHFGDGTRLSIL.

The rearrangement links TRBV2 to TRBJ1-3; 8 bases map to TRBD1. The CDR3 has 15 residues. V shed 4 bases and J 4 bases; nucleotides not matched to a gene: 6. Germline CDR1 SNHLY, CDR2 FYNNEI. Written as DNA, the CDR3 is TGTGCCAGCAGTGGGGCAGGGGGCGCCGGAAACACCATATATTTT. Its protein is CASSGAGGAGNTIYF.

The V gene is TRBV4-2, the J gene TRBJ1-1, with D perhaps TRBD1 (5 bases). The CDR3 spans 15 residues. V lost 5 bases and J lost 4, with 17 bases in between. Germline values: CDR1 LGHNA, CDR2 YNFKEQ. CDR3 protein: CASSSRAQPSTEAFF. The CDR3, as DNA: TGTGCCAGCAGCTCCAGGGCCCAACCTTCCACTGAAGCTTTCTTT.

The chain links TRBV2 to TRBJ2-6, with 10 bases that match TRBD1. V lost 7 bases to trimming and J lost 2 bases; unmatched junction nucleotides: 5. Germline values: CDR1 SNHLY, CDR2 FYNNEI. The CDR3 loop spans 16 amino acids. CDR3: CASTLGQGAGANVLTF. The CDR3 DNA follows: TGTGCCAGCACCCTCGGACAGGGGGCTGGGGCCAACGTCCTGACTTTC.

This clone appeared once. The CDR3 bases are TGTGCCAGCAGCAAAGTTGGCGGGTACGAGCAGTACTTC. This encodes CASSKVGGYEQYF. This chain uses TRBV21-1 with TRBJ2-7; the tabulated D call, TRBD2, remains unverified against the DNA. TRBV21-1 is a recognized pseudogene. This CDR3 region has 13 residues.

The chain has TRBV18 and TRBJ1-2; D may be TRBD1 (5 bases). This CDR3 contains 16 residues. The germline V gene encodes CDR1 KGHSH and CDR2 LQKENI. Trimming shortened V by 3 bases and J by 8 bases, and 22 bases separated the two germline ends. The CDR3 here is CASSPTVGNPSGGYTF. CDR3 nucleotides: TGTGCCAGCTCACCGACAGTCGGCAATCCTTCCGGCGGCTACACCTTC.

This clone was recorded once. The chain recombines TRBV27 with TRBJ1-1; maybe TRBD1 (6 bases). There are 13 residues in the CDR3. V was cut by 4 bases and J by 6 bases, with 12 bases left in between. Germline assignment: CDR1 MNHEY and CDR2 SMNVEV (reference sequence). CDR3 protein: CASSSDRLSEAFF. CDR3 DNA sequence: TGTGCCAGCAGTTCAGACAGGTTATCTGAAGCTTTCTTT.

The chain joins TRBV11-3 to TRBJ2-3, with 9 bases identical to TRBD1. This CDR3 has 14 residues. Germline-derived CDR1 and CDR2 are SGHNT and YENEEA. Germline trimming cut 6 bases from V and 6 bases from J; bases unmatched to any gene: 7. The DNA for the CDR3 is TGTGCCAGCAGTAGGGGACAGGGAGACGATACGCAGTATTTT. It specifies CASSRGQGDDTQYF.

The genes are TRBV19 and TRBJ2-2; the D gene is possibly TRBD2 (5 bases). This CDR3 contains 15 residues. V dropped 3 bases and J dropped 8 bases, with 16 bases sitting between them. Germline V gene data show CDR1 as LNHDA and CDR2 as SQIVND (reference sequence). The CDR3 nucleotides read TGTGCCAGTAGTATCCCCCGTGGGAGAGCGGGGGAGCTGTTTTTT. It specifies CASSIPRGRAGELFF.

This clone occurred a few times. The V and J genes are TRBV9 and TRBJ2-7, with a tentative D call TRBD1 (6 bases). Germline V gene sequence: CDR1 SGDLS, CDR2 YYNGEE. CDR3 length: 14 amino acids. The V and J ends lost 4 bases and 3 bases respectively, with 14 bases between them. The CDR3 here is CASSPPGHHYEQYF. CDR3 coding DNA: TGTGCCAGCAGCCCCCCGGGACACCACTACGAGCAGTACTTC.

The V and J genes are TRBV5-1 and TRBJ2-7, with 10 bases lining up with TRBD1. CDR1 and CDR2 (germline): SGHRS, YFSETQ. V lost 3 bases and J lost 4; bases outside the gene matches: 4. This CDR3 region has 14 residues. CDR3 DNA: TGCGCCAGCAGCTCGGGACAGGGGATTTACGAGCAGTACTTC. Its translation: CASSSGQGIYEQYF.

This sequence joins TRBV6-6 and TRBJ2-7, with D unresolved. Between the trimmed V and J ends, which lost 4 bases and 1 base, there was a span of 5 bases. The CDR3 consists of 12 residues. Germline V gives CDR1 MNHNY, CDR2 SVGAGI (reference sequence). The CDR3 coding sequence is TGTGCCAGCAGTTCCAGTTCCTACGAGCAGTACTTC. Protein: CASSSSSYEQYF.

A remark on this clone: Sequence at one end of the junction differs from germline and may be a read error. V usage is TRBV7-7 and J usage is TRBJ2-7; no definite D call. The CDR3 extends over 15 amino acids. Germline V lookup: CDR1 SSHAT, CDR2 FNYEAQ (reference sequence). DNA of the CDR3: TGTGCTAGCAGTCCCAGCGCGGCTCACTCCTACGAGCAGTACTTC. Its translation is CASSPSAAHSYEQYF.

V usage is TRBV9 and J usage is TRBJ2-3; TRBD2 aligns across 10 bases. Germline-derived CDR1 and CDR2 are SGDLS and YYNGEE. CDR3 size: 18 residues. With V trimmed by 3 bases and J by 5 bases, 15 bases remained unmatched. In DNA, the CDR3 is TGTGCCAGCAGCGAGAAATTCCCCCTAGCGGGAGTTTTAGATACGCAGTATTTT. Translated, it gives CASSEKFPLAGVLDTQYF.

The chain couples TRBV11-2 to TRBJ1-5, with a tentative D call TRBD1 (5 bases). The CDR3 is made up of 15 amino acids. Per germline, CDR1 SGHAT and CDR2 FQNNGV. Trimming removed 4 bases at V and 7 bases at J, with 17 bases between. CDR3 sequence: CASSWGGEVGQPQHF. The CDR3 nucleotides read TGTGCCAGCAGCTGGGGGGGGGAGGTGGGACAGCCCCAGCATTTT.

The rearrangement uses TRBV27 and TRBJ1-5; D ambiguous. V gave up 6 bases and J gave up 3 bases, with 9 bases separating them. Germline assignment: CDR1 MNHEY and CDR2 SMNVEV (reference sequence). This CDR3 has 13 residues. CDR3 DNA: TGTGCCAGCAGAGTCAGACTCAATCAGCCCCAGCATTTT. It encodes CASRVRLNQPQHF.

CDR3 loop: CASSRGEGSDEQFF. The CDR3 DNA reads TGTGCCAGTAGTAGGGGGGAAGGGAGCGATGAGCAGTTCTTC. The chain employs TRBV19 and TRBJ2-1; possible D gene TRBD2, 6 bases. Looked up from germline, CDR1 is LNHDA and CDR2 is SQIVND (reference sequence). The CDR3 sequence is 14 residues long. The V end was cut by 4 bases, the J end by 8 bases, with 15 bases between.

This clone came up a few times. CDR3 DNA: TGTGCCAGCAAGGACAGACTCTATGGCTACACCTTC. Translated, it gives CASKDRLYGYTF. The chain couples TRBV27 to TRBJ1-2, with D possibly being TRBD1 (6 bases). V was shortened by 7 bases and J by 4 bases, with 10 bases between the two germline ends. CDR1 is MNHEY and CDR2 is SMNVEV in the germline V gene (reference sequence). There are 12 residues in the CDR3.

The genes are TRBV7-9 and TRBJ2-5; 7 nucleotides align to TRBD2. The trim removed 6 bases at V and 3 bases at J, leaving 1 base unmatched. This CDR3 region has 12 residues. In germline, CDR1 is SEHNR, CDR2 FQNEAQ (reference sequence). The CDR3 DNA follows: TGTGCCAGCAGGGGGGGGGAAGAGACCCAGTACTTC. Translating gives CASRGGEETQYF.

In DNA, the CDR3 is TGCGCCAGCAGCCCGGGGGTGGATACGCAGTATTTT. Encoded protein: CASSPGVDTQYF. The V call is TRBV5-1, the J call TRBJ2-3; D may be TRBD2 (6 bases). This CDR3 region has 12 residues. V was trimmed by 4 bases and J by 6 bases, leaving 9 bases between them. The germline CDR1 and CDR2 sequences are SGHRS and YFSETQ.

In regard to this clone: Other DNA sequences in the sample encode the same CDR3. The J gene is TRBJ1-2, the V gene TRBV10-2, with TRBD1 matching 8 bases. CDR3 length equals 14 residues. The germline gives CDR1 WSHSY, CDR2 SAAADI. After removal of 4 bases from V and 7 bases from J, the junction contained 8 bases not matched to a gene. For the CDR3, the DNA is TGCGCCAGCAGTGTCTCGGACAGGGAGGGTGGCTACACCTTC. Translation gives CASSVSDREGGYTF.